These 28 T cell receptor beta chains share one sample of origin, sequenced in a study of blood T cell repertoires in COVID-19. Using immunoSEQ multiplex PCR, the repertoire was profiled, and TCRdb retains in-frame clones only, with some absent. The sample gives about 270,000 clones, 88% of which show up once; 1% to 1.5% is in the top ten. Sequencing was performed on PBMCs or T cells enriched from blood (not recorded which). The receptors were sampled from a woman aged 40 to 50 with acute COVID-19.

V usage is TRBV10-3 and J usage is TRBJ1-2; 8 nucleotides align to TRBD1. CDR1 and CDR2 from the germline V gene are ENHRY and SYGVKD. The CDR3 totals 19 residues. The J segment lost 4 bases and the V segment lost 8 bases, leaving 24 bases of the junction unmatched. Written as DNA, the CDR3 is TGTGCCATCGGTGCCGGACAACGGGGGACAGGACCGGGTGGCTATGGCTACACCTTC. Its protein product is CAIGAGQRGTGPGGYGYTF.

The genes are TRBV7-2 and TRBJ1-5, with 7 bases fitting TRBD1. The junction had 2 bases not matched to a gene; V was cut back by 1 base and J by 2 bases. The CDR3 length is 15 residues. Germline-derived CDR1 and CDR2 are SGHTA and FQGNSA. The CDR3 sequence is CASSLEGARNQPQHF. In nucleotides, the CDR3 is TGTGCCAGCAGCTTAGAGGGGGCGCGCAATCAGCCCCAGCATTTT.

The chain employs TRBV28 and TRBJ2-5; TRBD2 matches 7 bases. This CDR3 has 13 amino acids. Germline V gene lookup returns CDR1 MDHEN and CDR2 SYDVKM. J lost 3 bases, V lost 6 bases, and 4 bases had no gene match. The CDR3 nucleotides are TGTGCCAGCAGGTGGGCGGGGGAAGAGACCCAGTACTTC. Translated: CASRWAGEETQYF.

CDR3 sequence reads: CATSDLYGTDPTSGGYTF. The CDR3 nucleotides are TGTGCCACCAGTGATTTGTACGGGACAGACCCCACCTCGGGTGGCTACACCTTC. The chain joins TRBV24-1 to TRBJ1-2; 7 bases match TRBD1. CDR1 is KGHDR and CDR2 is SFDVKD in the germline V gene. Trimming removed 0 bases from V and 7 bases from J; junction bases left unmatched: 16. The CDR3 sequence is 18 residues long.

This clone was observed once. The chain couples TRBV6-5 to TRBJ2-7; D call uncertain. V was cut by 4 bases and J by 4 bases, with 14 bases left in between. Germline-derived CDR1 and CDR2 are MNHEY and SVGAGI. The CDR3 spans 14 residues. The CDR3 loop reads CASSSVGGEYEQYF. The CDR3 DNA reads TGTGCCAGCAGTTCCGTCGGCGGTGAGTACGAGCAGTACTTC.

The chain uses TRBV5-6 and TRBJ2-1; D perhaps matches TRBD2 (6 bases). The CDR3 loop spans 15 amino acids. The germline gives CDR1 SGHDT, CDR2 YYEEEE. V was pared by 1 base and J by 9 bases, with 17 bases between. CDR3 in amino acids: CASSLLTGGESEQFF. The CDR3 coding sequence is TGTGCCAGCAGCTTGTTAACAGGAGGGGAATCTGAGCAGTTCTTC.

The chain is built from TRBV9 and TRBJ1-3; the D gene is possibly TRBD1 (6 bases). CDR3 length: 14 amino acids. The V gene's germline CDR1 is SGDLS and CDR2 YYNGEE. The germline V and J ends were trimmed by 4 bases and 4 bases, with 12 bases remaining between them. As DNA, the CDR3 is TGTGCCAGCAGCCCCCAGGGGTTCGGAAACACCATATATTTT. It is translated as CASSPQGFGNTIYF.

The J gene is TRBJ2-2, the V gene TRBV3-1 (or the pseudogene TRBV3-2), with 10 nucleotides matching TRBD2. This CDR3 has 16 amino acids. The V and J ends lost 6 bases and 6 bases, in that order; junction bases with no gene match: 10. Germline values: CDR1 LGHDT, CDR2 YNNKEL (reference sequence). CDR3 residues: CASSLAGEGGPGELFF. CDR3 nucleotide sequence: TGTGCCAGCAGTCTAGCGGGAGAGGGGGGCCCCGGGGAGCTGTTTTTT.

The V and J genes are TRBV9 and TRBJ2-3, with 13 bases that match TRBD2. The V and J ends lost 4 bases and 0 bases, in that order; junction bases with no gene match: 8. Germline CDR1 is SGDLS and CDR2 is YYNGEE. CDR3 size: 18 residues. CDR3 DNA sequence: TGTGCCAGCAGCCACGGGACTAGCGGGATCATGAGCACAGATACGCAGTATTTT. It yields the protein CASSHGTSGIMSTDTQYF.

The chain uses TRBV7-9 and TRBJ2-5, with D perhaps TRBD2 (6 bases). This CDR3 spans 16 amino acids. The V and J ends lost 6 bases and 2 bases respectively, with 19 bases between them. CDR1 and CDR2 (germline): SEHNR, FQNEAQ (reference sequence). This CDR3 is CASSQGTGVAQETQYF. CDR3 sequence (DNA): TGTGCCAGCAGTCAAGGGACGGGGGTAGCTCAAGAGACCCAGTACTTC.

This clone appeared a few times. The rearrangement joins TRBV6-5 to TRBJ1-6, with D perhaps TRBD1 (6 bases). From germline, CDR1 is MNHEY and CDR2 SVGAGI. The V gene lost 0 bases and the J gene lost 15 bases, with 21 bases spanning the gap. The CDR3 is made up of 16 amino acids. This CDR3 reads CASSYSLPTGTRDLHF. The CDR3 DNA reads as TGTGCCAGCAGTTACTCGCTTCCTACAGGGACCCGGGACCTCCACTTT.

The chain links TRBV19 to TRBJ1-1, with D possibly TRBD1 on 6 matching bases. This CDR3 is built from 14 residues. Germline CDR1 LNHDA, CDR2 SQIVND (reference sequence). V lost 7 bases, J lost 6 bases, and 18 bases lay in between. The CDR3 is CASTPPYREPEAFF. CDR3 nucleotide sequence: TGTGCCAGTACCCCGCCTTACAGGGAACCTGAAGCTTTCTTT.

The J gene is TRBJ1-4, the V gene TRBV5-1, with TRBD1 matching over 7 bases. The CDR3 contains 14 residues. V lost 3 bases, J lost 5 bases, and 4 bases stayed unmatched. Germline V gene lookup returns CDR1 SGHRS and CDR2 YFSETQ. The chain's CDR3 is CASSSRQGNEKLFF. DNA of the CDR3: TGCGCCAGCAGCTCCCGACAGGGAAATGAAAAACTGTTTTTT.

The V and J genes are TRBV14 and TRBJ2-1, with 9 bases fitting TRBD2. With 0 bases clipped from V and 6 bases from J, the junction kept 9 bases outside the gene matches. Looked up from germline, CDR1 is SGHDN and CDR2 is FVKESK. This CDR3 region has 17 residues. This chain's CDR3 is CASSQDLLAGTSNEQFF. The CDR3 nucleotides are TGTGCCAGCAGCCAAGATCTGCTAGCGGGAACAAGCAATGAGCAGTTCTTC. Full variable domain (outside the CDR3, taken from reference TRBV14 and TRBJ2-1): EAGVTQFPSHSVIEKGQTVTLRCDPISGHDNLYWYRRVMGKEIKFLLHFVKESKQDESGMPNNRFLAERTGGTYSTLKVQPAELEDSGVYFCASSQDLLAGTSNEQFFGPGTRLTVL.

This sequence joins TRBV4-3 and TRBJ2-1; TRBD2 agrees at 11 bases. The CDR3 is 18 amino acids. Germline V gene sequence: CDR1 LGHNA, CDR2 YSLEER. V shed 4 bases, J shed 8 bases, and the junction held 16 bases outside the gene matches. Written as DNA, the CDR3 is TGCGCCAGCAGCCTCCGAATACCCCTAGCGGGAGGCGGCGATGAGCAGTTCTTC. Amino acids: CASSLRIPLAGGGDEQFF.

The V and J genes are TRBV27 and TRBJ1-2; TRBD1 matches at 9 bases. The CDR3 totals 15 residues. CDR1 MNHEY and CDR2 SMNVEV come from the germline V gene (reference sequence). V trimming: 6 bases; J trimming: 3 bases; junction bases outside the gene matches: 8. The CDR3 is CASRLGTGWHYGYTF. DNA for the CDR3: TGTGCCAGCAGGCTCGGGACAGGGTGGCACTATGGCTACACCTTC.

This clone was observed a single time. The V and J genes are TRBV18 and TRBJ2-1, with D uncertain. Per the germline V gene, CDR1 is KGHSH and CDR2 is LQKENI. Trimming removed 3 bases at V and 5 bases at J, with 14 bases between. The CDR3 covers 15 residues. CDR3 DNA sequence: TGTGCCAGCTCACCGAGCTTCTCCGGAGACAATGAGCAGTTCTTC. It specifies CASSPSFSGDNEQFF.

The CDR3 nucleotides are TGTGCCAGTAGTACCCGACGCGACAGCCTAGAGACCCAGTACTTC. Translated, it gives CASSTRRDSLETQYF. The chain combines TRBV19 with TRBJ2-5; the D gene is possibly TRBD1 (5 bases). The V end lost 4 bases, the J end lost 4 bases, and 16 bases lay between the germline ends. Looked up from germline, CDR1 is LNHDA and CDR2 is SQIVND (reference sequence). This CDR3 comprises 15 residues.

The table lists this clone with a count of one. The chain links TRBV9 to TRBJ1-5, with unresolved D. Germline CDR1 SGDLS, CDR2 YYNGEE. The ends were cut back, 3 bases at V and 0 bases at J, with 7 bases in the middle. The CDR3 is 14 residues long. This chain's CDR3 is CASSAGDSNQPQHF. The CDR3 coding sequence is TGTGCCAGCAGCGCCGGAGATAGCAATCAGCCCCAGCATTTT.

The chain recombines TRBV9 with TRBJ2-7; 10 nucleotides agree with TRBD1. This CDR3 region has 14 residues. Trimming took 4 bases from V and 5 from J; bases not matched to a gene: 6. CDR1 and CDR2 from the germline V gene are SGDLS and YYNGEE. The CDR3 region has the DNA TGTGCCAGCAGCCCTGGGACAGGGGTCCACGAGCAGTACTTC. Amino acid sequence: CASSPGTGVHEQYF.

The chain uses TRBV4-1 and TRBJ2-5, with a possible D match to TRBD2 (6 bases). The CDR3 totals 18 residues. V was clipped by 0 bases and J by 4 bases, with 21 bases between them. Germline V gene data show CDR1 as MGHRA and CDR2 as YSYEKL. CDR3 nucleotide sequence: TGCGCCAGCAGCCAAGATATCGGTCGGGCGGGAACCCCAGAGACCCAGTACTTC. This codes for CASSQDIGRAGTPETQYF.

The chain recombines TRBV7-4 with TRBJ1-4; the match to TRBD1 covers 9 bases. The ends lost 8 bases at V and 1 base at J; junction bases unmatched: 8. The germline V gene has CDR1 SGHVT and CDR2 SQSDAQ. The CDR3 consists of 16 residues. The CDR3 spells CASRRDREVTNEKLFF. The CDR3 DNA follows: TGTGCCAGCCGCAGGGACAGGGAAGTAACTAATGAAAAACTGTTTTTT.

On this clone itself: This same CDR3 is encoded by further DNA sequences in the sample. The rearrangement links TRBV3-1 (or the pseudogene TRBV3-2) to TRBJ2-2; 7 bases are a match to TRBD2. From germline, CDR1 is LGHDT and CDR2 YNNKEL (reference sequence). This CDR3 has 14 residues. The V segment lost 1 base and the J segment 5 bases; nucleotides outside the gene matches: 1. CDR3 DNA: TGTGCCAGCAGCCAAGGAGCGGGGACCGGGGAGCTGTTTTTT. Translating it yields CASSQGAGTGELFF.

The chain recombines TRBV5-4 with TRBJ2-1; 8 positions agree with TRBD2. Per the germline V gene, CDR1 is SGHNT and CDR2 is YYREEE (reference sequence). Trimming took 4 bases from V and 7 from J; bases not matched to a gene: 10. This CDR3 contains 15 residues. The CDR3 is CASSLTSGNLNEQFF. In nucleotides, the CDR3 is TGTGCCAGCAGCCTCACTAGCGGTAACCTTAATGAGCAGTTCTTC. Looking up the rest from reference TRBV5-4 and TRBJ2-1 gives the full variable domain: ETGVTQSPTHLIKTRGQQVTLRCSSQSGHNTVSWYQQALGQGPQFIFQYYREEENGRGNFPPRFSGLQFPNYSSELNVNALELDDSALYLCASSLTSGNLNEQFFGPGTRLTVL.

The V call is TRBV7-2, the J call TRBJ2-7; D possibly corresponds to TRBD2 (7 bases). The germline CDR1 and CDR2 sequences are SGHTA and FQGNSA. The CDR3 spans 14 residues. V was clipped by 0 bases and J by 6 bases, with 12 bases between them. The chain's CDR3 is CASSLAGGGREQYF. CDR3 DNA sequence: TGTGCCAGCAGCTTAGCGGGAGGGGGGCGCGAGCAGTACTTC.

This chain uses TRBV28 with TRBJ1-5, with D possibly being TRBD1 (6 bases). CDR1 and CDR2 from the germline V gene are MDHEN and SYDVKM. CDR3 length: 14 amino acids. Trimming removed 6 bases from V and 8 bases from J, with 17 bases in between. The CDR3 region is CASSSYRAGEPQHF. The CDR3 region has the DNA TGTGCCAGCAGCTCCTACAGGGCCGGCGAGCCCCAGCATTTT. The full variable domain, completed using reference TRBV28 and TRBJ1-5, is DVKVTQSSRYLVKRTGEKVFLECVQDMDHENMFWYRQDPGLGLRLIYFSYDVKMKEKGDIPEGYSVSREKKERFSLILESASTNQTSMYLCASSSYRAGEPQHFGDGTRLSIL.

The chain joins TRBV11-3 to TRBJ2-7; possibly TRBD1 for D (6 bases). Germline values: CDR1 SGHNT, CDR2 YENEEA. This CDR3 comprises 14 residues. V lost 5 bases, J lost 2 bases, and 13 bases lay in between. CDR3 loop: CASSRTGHTYEQYV. CDR3 DNA: TGTGCCAGCAGCCGGACGGGACACACCTACGAGCAGTACGTC.

This clone was recorded once. This chain connects TRBV7-2 to TRBJ2-5; 7 bases agree with TRBD1. Germline-derived CDR1 and CDR2 are SGHTA and FQGNSA. The V and J ends lost 1 base and 2 bases, in that order; junction bases with no gene match: 1. This CDR3 region has 14 residues. The CDR3 spells CASSLGGQQETQYF. CDR3 sequence (DNA): TGTGCCAGCAGCTTAGGGGGACAGCAAGAGACCCAGTACTTC.